This T cell receptor beta chain was documented in a study of blood T cell repertoires in COVID-19. Whole-study context: Material from acute and convalescent COVID-19 was sourced from the United States, Italy and Spain. Nucleic acid was either cDNA or gDNA, and it came from T cells, B-cell-depleted T cells, or PBMCs.

Authors' processing steps: Cell counts per sample came from amplifying reference gene primers. TCRdb keeps only in-frame clones here, not all; method: immunoSEQ multiplex PCR. D and trimming come from the DNA, and the V and J calls and clone size come from that table. The repertoire holds roughly 350,000 clones, with around 84% as singletons. V was clipped by 0 bases and J by 3 bases, with 7 bases between them. The CDR3 is 14 residues long. Germline lookup yields CDR1 LGHDT and CDR2 YNNKEL (reference sequence). This clone was detected only a few times. Sequenced input: peripheral blood. The chain links TRBV3-1 (or the pseudogene TRBV3-2) to TRBJ2-3; possible D gene TRBD2, 5 bases. The receptor's source is a woman aged 18-30 years with acute or convalescent COVID-19. The CDR3 reads CASSQDSGTDTQYF. In DNA, the CDR3 is TGTGCCAGCAGCCAAGATTCGGGAACAGATACGCAGTATTTT.